This entry concerns a single T cell receptor beta chain. The antigen is unknown. The sample is drawn from a study of shared clonotypes between healthy human individuals. Study findings and constraints: With a handful of donors compared, roughly 5% of naive CD4 clonotypes were shared. The expectation was that sequencing depth would affect clonotype sharing among donors.

The CDR3 spans 13 residues. The germline gives CDR1 ENHRY, CDR2 SYGVKD. The V gene lost 5 bases and the J gene lost 3 bases, with 8 bases spanning the gap. CD4+ cells yielded CD45RA+ naive and CD45RA-negative memory subsets. Profiling relied on immunoSEQ multiplex PCR, and the TCRdb table lists in-frame clones only, not all of them. The sample has some 2,000,000 clones; nearly 97% are singletons. What was sequenced was naive CD4+ T cells sorted from blood. Specified subset: CD45RA+ positively selected. The receptor was derived from a man aged 18 to 29 in good health. The chain recombines TRBV10-3 with TRBJ1-5, with a possible D match to TRBD1 (5 bases). The CDR3 is CAISQGLNQPQHF. The CDR3 nucleotides are TGTGCCATCAGTCAGGGACTCAATCAGCCCCAGCATTTT.